Listed here are 32 T cell receptor beta chains from one sample, sequenced in a study of Ad26.COV2.S vaccination and SARS-CoV-2 variants. Treatment here: about 20 received Ad26.COV2.S at low or high dose, single or two shots; five or six received placebo; per-sample allocation not given. Material that was analyzed had been drawn on day 63 after the first vaccine or placebo injection. The repertoire was sequenced with immunoSEQ multiplex PCR; TCRdb's copy has only in-frame clones and lacks some. The top ten clones hold less than 15% of a sample with more than 350,000 clones, around nine tenths of them seen once. The specimen was peripheral blood, collected in a trial of Ad26.COV2.S vaccine versus placebo. These receptor sequences come from a person aged 18-60 years who received the Ad26.COV2.S COVID-19 vaccine or a placebo.

V is TRBV30 and J is TRBJ2-5; D might be TRBD1 (5 bases). Germline values: CDR1 GTSNPN, CDR2 SVGIG (reference sequence). The CDR3 length is 13 residues. V lost 4 bases and J 2 bases, leaving 11 bases between the germline ends. The CDR3 coding sequence is TGTGCCTGGAATGGACATTTACAAGAGACCCAGTACTTC. It codes for CAWNGHLQETQYF.

This clone has only one observation. V usage is TRBV25-1 and J usage is TRBJ2-3, with 11 bases aligning to TRBD2. This CDR3 has 18 residues. The germline V gene has CDR1 MGHDK and CDR2 SYGVNS. V shed 1 base, J shed 4 bases, and the junction held 10 bases outside the gene matches. The CDR3 coding sequence is TGTGCCAGCAGTGAATGGGCTAGCGGGAGGCATTCCCCAGATACGCAGTATTTT. It encodes CASSEWASGRHSPDTQYF.

The CDR3 region is CASSQDGAGVGYTF. Written as DNA, the CDR3 is TGCGCCAGCAGCCAAGATGGGGCAGGGGTTGGTTACACCTTC. The chain employs TRBV4-3 and TRBJ1-2, with D possibly matching TRBD1 (6 bases). V was cut by 0 bases and J by 11 bases, with 16 bases left in between. The CDR3 is 14 residues long. Germline assignment: CDR1 LGHNA and CDR2 YSLEER.

The chain is built from TRBV19 and TRBJ2-1, with a possible D match to TRBD2 (7 bases). The CDR3 spans 16 residues. Looked up from germline, CDR1 is LNHDA and CDR2 is SQIVND (reference sequence). V was shortened by 5 bases and J by 8 bases, with 22 bases between the two germline ends. Written as DNA, the CDR3 is TGTGCCAGTAGTCCCACCGTGGGGGGGCTGAGGGATGAGCAGTTCTTC. Residues: CASSPTVGGLRDEQFF.

CDR3 bases: TGTGCCTGGAGTAAGGGGGCTTATGAAAAACTGTTTTTT. Protein product: CAWSKGAYEKLFF. This chain connects TRBV30 to TRBJ1-4; 7 nucleotides match TRBD1. The germline CDR1 and CDR2 sequences are GTSNPN and SVGIG (reference sequence). This CDR3 region has 13 residues. V trimming: 2 bases; J trimming: 6 bases; junction bases outside the gene matches: 3.

The chain is built from TRBV5-1 and TRBJ1-3, with TRBD1 matching over 8 bases. V was clipped by 4 bases and J by 0 bases; unmatched bases: 9. The germline V gene has CDR1 SGHRS and CDR2 YFSETQ. The CDR3 runs 17 residues. The CDR3 loop is CASSRGQVVGSGNTIYF. The CDR3 DNA sequence: TGCGCCAGCAGCCGGGGACAGGTCGTTGGCTCTGGAAACACCATATATTTT.

V is TRBV27 and J is TRBJ2-7, with TRBD1 matching over 10 bases. This CDR3 region has 15 residues. The V gene's germline CDR1 is MNHEY and CDR2 SMNVEV (reference sequence). Trimming cost V 0 bases and J 3 bases; bases outside gene matches: 2. In DNA form, the CDR3 reads TGTGCCAGCAGTTTATCTGGGGACAGGGGCTACGAGCAGTACTTC. It encodes CASSLSGDRGYEQYF.

This chain joins TRBV30 and TRBJ1-2; D may be TRBD1 (5 bases). V dropped 3 bases and J dropped 4 bases, with 15 bases sitting between them. The CDR3 has 14 residues. Germline V CDR1 and CDR2: GTSNPN, SVGIG (reference sequence). In DNA, the CDR3 is TGTGCCTGGAGCGGGGGACTCCCTGGCTATGGCTACACCTTC. This sequence encodes CAWSGGLPGYGYTF.

CDR3 nucleotide sequence: TGTGCCAGCAGCTTACAAGGGGAGGAGGAGACCCAGTACTTC. Its translation: CASSLQGEEETQYF. V gene TRBV7-2 combines with J gene TRBJ2-5; TRBD2 might be the D (6 bases). Germline assignment: CDR1 SGHTA and CDR2 FQGNSA. V lost 2 bases to trimming and J lost 5 bases, with 12 bases between them. The length of the CDR3 is 14 residues.

V gene TRBV3-1 (or the pseudogene TRBV3-2) combines with J gene TRBJ1-6; 7 bases fit TRBD1. CDR1 and CDR2 from the germline V gene are LGHDT and YNNKEL (reference sequence). CDR3 length: 14 amino acids. V trimming: 6 bases; J trimming: 7 bases; junction bases outside the gene matches: 6. In DNA form, the CDR3 reads TGTGCCAGCAGGGGTTCAGGGGGAAATTCACCCCTCCACTTT. It translates to CASRGSGGNSPLHF.

This chain links TRBV5-6 with TRBJ1-3; weak D call: TRBD1 (6 bases). V was cut by 4 bases and J by 1 base, with 18 bases left in between. The CDR3 contains 17 residues. The germline gives CDR1 SGHDT, CDR2 YYEEEE. The CDR3 sequence is CASSVLDRHPSGNTIYF. The CDR3 DNA sequence: TGTGCCAGCAGCGTGCTGGACAGACATCCTTCTGGAAACACCATATATTTT.

V and J are TRBV6-5 and TRBJ1-6; possibly TRBD1 for D (6 bases). Per the germline V gene, CDR1 is MNHEY and CDR2 is SVGAGI. V dropped 1 base and J dropped 7 bases, with 11 bases sitting between them. This CDR3 contains 15 residues. CDR3 sequence reads: CASSYWATGNSPLHF. The CDR3 DNA reads TGTGCCAGCAGTTACTGGGCTACAGGGAATTCACCCCTCCACTTT.

The chain is built from TRBV10-3 and TRBJ2-2; the match to TRBD1 covers 7 bases. The CDR3 totals 12 residues. The V segment lost 6 bases and the J segment 5 bases; nucleotides outside the gene matches: 0. Germline-derived CDR1 and CDR2 are ENHRY and SYGVKD. The CDR3 sequence is CAIRTGTGELFF. The CDR3 bases are TGTGCCATCAGGACAGGGACCGGGGAGCTGTTTTTT.

This clone was observed once. The chain uses TRBV28 and TRBJ2-7; D may be TRBD1 (6 bases). This CDR3 is 14 amino acids long. With 7 bases removed from V and 5 bases from J, the gap between germline ends came to 18 bases. Germline values: CDR1 MDHEN, CDR2 SYDVKM. The CDR3 reads CASNIQGSVHEQYF. The CDR3 region has the DNA TGTGCCAGCAATATCCAGGGGTCGGTTCACGAGCAGTACTTC.

This chain connects TRBV9 to TRBJ1-2; D unclear. CDR3 length equals 13 residues. Trimming left V 4 bases short and J 8 bases short, with 15 bases between. CDR1 and CDR2 (germline): SGDLS, YYNGEE. The CDR3 reads CASSPLTTEGYTF. In nucleotides, the CDR3 is TGTGCCAGCAGCCCCTTGACTACTGAGGGCTACACCTTC.

CDR3 sequence (DNA): TGTGCCAGCAGCTATAACAATGAGCAGTTCTTC. It codes for CASSYNNEQFF. The rearrangement links TRBV7-8 to TRBJ2-1; no clear D gene. Per the germline V gene, CDR1 is SGHVS and CDR2 is FQNEAQ. The CDR3 totals 11 residues. The V gene lost 4 bases and the J gene lost 5 bases, with 3 bases spanning the gap. The full variable domain, in which reference TRBV7-8 and TRBJ2-1 provide the parts outside the CDR3, is GAGVSQSPRYKVAKRGQDVALRCDPISGHVSLFWYQQALGQGPEFLTYFQNEAQLDKSGLPSDRFFAERPEGSVSTLKIQRTQQEDSAVYLCASSYNNEQFFGPGTRLTVL.

This chain connects TRBV9 to TRBJ1-1; D not resolved. Germline V CDR1 and CDR2: SGDLS, YYNGEE. This CDR3 contains 13 residues. Trimming took off 0 bases at V and 6 bases at J, with 9 bases between the two ends. The CDR3 loop reads CASSVDGRAEAFF. Here the CDR3 DNA reads TGTGCCAGCAGCGTAGATGGGAGGGCTGAAGCTTTCTTT.

In this sample, this clone turned up once. J is TRBJ2-1 and V is TRBV29-1; TRBD2 is a possible D gene (6 bases). CDR1 is SQVTM and CDR2 is ANQGSEA in the germline V gene. The CDR3 contains 15 residues. V lost 0 bases, J lost 5 bases, and 14 bases lay in between. This CDR3 is CSVEDPRRADNEQFF. The CDR3 DNA sequence: TGCAGCGTTGAAGACCCTAGGAGGGCGGACAATGAGCAGTTCTTC.

The rearrangement uses TRBV10-3 and TRBJ2-7, with D maybe TRBD2 (6 bases). The CDR3 length is 15 residues. CDR1 is ENHRY, CDR2 SYGVKD, per germline. Trimming took off 5 bases at V and 4 bases at J, with 18 bases between the two ends. The DNA for the CDR3 is TGTGCCATCAGTAACCCCCGGAGGAGGGCATACGAGCAGTACTTC. It codes for CAISNPRRRAYEQYF.

The CDR3 coding sequence is TGTGCCAGCAGCCAAGATCGCCGAAGGGGCGGAGGACACAACACCGGGGAGCTGTTTTTT. Its translation: CASSQDRRRGGGHNTGELFF. The V and J genes are TRBV14 and TRBJ2-2, with D perhaps matching TRBD1 or TRBD2 (5 bases each). Looked up from germline, CDR1 is SGHDN and CDR2 is FVKESK. The CDR3 totals 20 residues. V lost 0 bases and J lost 2, with 22 bases in between. Full variable domain (rest looked up from reference TRBV14 and TRBJ2-2): EAGVTQFPSHSVIEKGQTVTLRCDPISGHDNLYWYRRVMGKEIKFLLHFVKESKQDESGMPNNRFLAERTGGTYSTLKVQPAELEDSGVYFCASSQDRRRGGGHNTGELFFGEGSRLTVL.

This clone has only one observation. The chain has TRBV6-5 and TRBJ2-7; TRBD2 matches 10 bases. Germline CDR1 reads MNHEY; CDR2 reads SVGAGI. The junction had 5 bases not matched to a gene; V was cut back by 2 bases and J by 4 bases. CDR3 length: 15 residues. The CDR3 sequence is CASSYVAGGGYEQYF. The CDR3 region has the DNA TGTGCCAGCAGTTACGTAGCGGGAGGTGGTTACGAGCAGTACTTC.

This sequence joins TRBV5-1 and TRBJ1-3; D gene ambiguous. Germline V gene sequence: CDR1 SGHRS, CDR2 YFSETQ. CDR3 size: 13 residues. V was pared by 0 bases and J by 4 bases, with 5 bases between. The CDR3 DNA follows: TGCGCCAGCAGCTTGGGGCGCGGAAACACCATATATTTT. Encoded protein: CASSLGRGNTIYF.

This clone was seen a single time. In DNA form, the CDR3 reads TGTGCCAGCAGCCGCTCGTTTGGGGGTCTCTACGGGGATTCACCCCTCCACTTT. This gives the protein CASSRSFGGLYGDSPLHF. The chain has TRBV14 and TRBJ1-6; tentative D call: TRBD1 (5 bases). With 4 bases removed from V and 8 bases from J, the gap between germline ends came to 24 bases. This CDR3 region has 18 residues. The germline gives CDR1 SGHDN, CDR2 FVKESK.

This clone has a single count. The chain joins TRBV7-2 to TRBJ2-7; 11 nucleotides match TRBD2. The CDR3 is 15 residues long. Trimming at V came to 5 bases and at J to 3 bases, leaving 6 bases not matched to a gene. CDR1 and CDR2 from the germline V gene are SGHTA and FQGNSA. The CDR3 DNA follows: TGTGCCAGCAGCAGCGGACTAGCGGGTTTCTACGAGCAGTACTTC. The encoded protein is CASSSGLAGFYEQYF.

The chain combines TRBV5-1 with TRBJ2-3, with D tentatively TRBD2 (6 bases). V was shortened by 4 bases and J by 5 bases, with 17 bases between the two germline ends. Germline V CDR1 and CDR2: SGHRS, YFSETQ. This CDR3 has 15 residues. In nucleotides, the CDR3 is TGCGCCAGCAGCCTGGTAGCGGCAGCGGGAGATACGCAGTATTTT. Its translation: CASSLVAAAGDTQYF.

V is TRBV6-2 or TRBV6-3 and J is TRBJ1-5, with 8 nucleotides matching TRBD1. Germline CDR1 and CDR2: MNHEY and SVGEGT. V lost 6 bases to trimming and J lost 4 bases; unmatched junction nucleotides: 14. This CDR3 has 17 amino acids. Here the CDR3 DNA reads TGTGCCAGCAGCCCTGAAAGACAGGGGCTACTAAATCAGCCCCAGCATTTT. The encoded protein is CASSPERQGLLNQPQHF.

V is TRBV28 and J is TRBJ1-4; no definite D call. Per germline, CDR1 MDHEN and CDR2 SYDVKM. The CDR3 is 16 residues long. Trimming took off 7 bases at V and 0 bases at J, with 15 bases between the two ends. CDR3 in amino acids: CASTSLTAATNEKLFF. In DNA, the CDR3 is TGTGCCAGCACTTCCCTGACGGCTGCAACTAATGAAAAACTGTTTTTT.

The genes are TRBV21-1 and TRBJ2-2; the table names TRBD2, a call not compared with the DNA. TRBV21-1 is a pseudogene locus. The CDR3 spans 19 residues. The CDR3 DNA is TGTGCCAGCAGCAAACTATGGGGGAGGGCCGATGAGAACACCGGGGAGCTGTTTTTT. It codes for CASSKLWGRADENTGELFF.

In this sample, this clone turned up once. V and J are TRBV10-2 and TRBJ1-5; D gene uncertain. Germline CDR1 WSHSY, CDR2 SAAADI. V shed 8 bases and J shed 0 bases, with 11 bases lying between them. This CDR3 has 14 amino acids. The CDR3 sequence: CASLDTYSNQPQHF. The CDR3 DNA follows: TGCGCCAGCCTCGACACATATAGCAATCAGCCCCAGCATTTT.

This sequence joins TRBV10-2 and TRBJ2-7, with D perhaps TRBD2 (6 bases). The CDR3 contains 15 residues. V lost 0 bases and J 2 bases, leaving 11 bases between the germline ends. In germline, CDR1 is WSHSY, CDR2 SAAADI. The CDR3 nucleotides are TGCGCCAGCAGTGAGTCGAGTAGCGGAACCTACGAGCAGTACTTC. Translation: CASSESSSGTYEQYF.

V gene TRBV2 combines with J gene TRBJ1-4, with TRBD1 as a possible D gene (5 bases). Germline-derived CDR1 and CDR2 are SNHLY and FYNNEI. The CDR3 extends over 15 amino acids. Trimming shortened V by 3 bases and J by 6 bases, and 14 bases separated the two germline ends. The CDR3 loop is CASSEIGGEYEKLFF. For the CDR3, the DNA is TGTGCCAGCAGTGAGATCGGGGGTGAATATGAAAAACTGTTTTTT. The entire variable domain, with the rest obtained from reference TRBV2 and TRBJ1-4, is as follows: EPEVTQTPSHQVTQMGQEVILRCVPISNHLYFYWYRQILGQKVEFLVSFYNNEISEKSEIFDDQFSVERPDGSNFTLKIRSTKLEDSAMYFCASSEIGGEYEKLFFGSGTQLSVL.

The chain couples TRBV15 to TRBJ2-7, with 8 nucleotides matching TRBD1. The CDR3 is made up of 14 amino acids. V lost 1 base, J lost 5 bases, and 4 bases stayed unmatched. Germline-derived CDR1 and CDR2 are LNHNV and YYDKDF (reference sequence). CDR3 in amino acids: CATSRGTGKNEQYF. The DNA for the CDR3 is TGTGCCACCAGCAGAGGGACAGGGAAGAACGAGCAGTACTTC.